These 6 T cell receptor beta chains were all obtained from the same sample, sequenced in a study of T cells in Graves' hyperthyroidism and ophthalmopathy. Researchers amplified the TCR beta CDR3 regions from RNA transcripts. When the TCR CDR3 underwent first-round RT-PCR, the HTBI primer set was used. TCRdb itself ran the multiplex PCR reads through MiXCR, one entry per CDR3 protein. The repertoire holds 450,000 to 700,000 distinct CDR3 sequences, around 45% seen once, with around 20% in the top ten. The sequencing sample was made of peripheral blood or thyroid tissue (not recorded which). The receptors were gathered from an adult woman with Graves' disease, either hyperthyroidism or ophthalmopathy (not recorded which).

This clonotype was picked up a small number of times. CDR3 DNA: TGTGCCAGCAGTGGGGACTCGGTACGGGAAAAACTGTTTTTT. Amino acid sequence: CASSGDSVREKLFF. The chain uses TRBV12-3 or TRBV12-4 and TRBJ1-4; D possibly corresponds to TRBD1 (5 bases). The CDR3 extends over 14 amino acids. With 5 bases removed from V and 8 bases from J, the gap between germline ends came to 15 bases.

At least ten counts were recorded for this clonotype. This chain links TRBV5-8 with TRBJ1-1; D may be TRBD1 (5 bases). Germline V gene lookup returns CDR1 SGHTS and CDR2 YDEGEE. CDR3 length: 15 residues. The V end lost 4 bases, the J end lost 1 base, and 14 bases lay between the germline ends. CDR3 nucleotides: TGTGCCAGCAGCCAATCCGGGACCAGGAACACTGAAGCTTTCTTT. This codes for CASSQSGTRNTEAFF.

This clonotype has at least ten counts. The junction departs from germline at one end; a sequencing error may be responsible. V and J are TRBV7-2 and TRBJ1-2; D remains ambiguous. CDR1 is SGHTA and CDR2 is FQGNSA in the germline V gene. CDR3 size: 15 residues. The CDR3 protein is CVSSPPGVLVYGYTF. The CDR3, as DNA: TGTGTCAGCAGCCCGCCCGGGGTCCTAGTCTATGGCTACACCTTC.

The table lists this clonotype with many counts. V is TRBV9 and J is TRBJ2-5; 12 nucleotides align to TRBD1. CDR3 length: 17 residues. Germline-derived CDR1 and CDR2 are SGDLS and YYNGEE. V gave up 2 bases and J gave up 3 bases; unmatched junction bases: 8. The CDR3 loop reads CASSVPIGTGGEETQYF. The CDR3 DNA is TGTGCCAGCAGCGTGCCCATCGGGACAGGGGGCGAAGAGACCCAGTACTTC.

This clonotype came up many times. This chain connects TRBV20-1 to TRBJ2-2, with D possibly matching TRBD1 (6 bases). Germline V gene lookup returns CDR1 DFQATT and CDR2 SNEGSKA (reference sequence). V was shortened by 5 bases and J by 6 bases, with 10 bases between the two germline ends. The CDR3 consists of 12 residues. The CDR3, as DNA: TGCAGTGCTGGGGACATGTCCGGGGAGCTGTTTTTT. Amino acids: CSAGDMSGELFF.

This clonotype appeared a single time. The gene calls are TRBV19 and TRBJ2-2; D gene ambiguous. V lost 10 bases to trimming and J lost 4 bases, with 13 bases between them. The CDR3 runs 13 residues. The germline CDR1 and CDR2 sequences are LNHDA and SQIVND (reference sequence). CDR3 protein: CATSWGSTGELFF. CDR3 nucleotide sequence: TGTGCCACCAGCTGGGGATCCACCGGGGAGCTGTTTTTT.